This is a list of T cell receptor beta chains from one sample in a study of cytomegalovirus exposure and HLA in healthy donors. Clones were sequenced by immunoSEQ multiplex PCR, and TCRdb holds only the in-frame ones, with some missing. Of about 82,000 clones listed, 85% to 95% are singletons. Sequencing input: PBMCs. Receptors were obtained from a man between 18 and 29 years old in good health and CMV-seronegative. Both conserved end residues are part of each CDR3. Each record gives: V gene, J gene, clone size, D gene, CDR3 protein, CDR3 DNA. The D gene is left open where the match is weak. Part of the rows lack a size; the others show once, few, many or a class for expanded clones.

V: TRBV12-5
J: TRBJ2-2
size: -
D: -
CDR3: CASGQGHRATGELFF
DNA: TGTGCTAGTGGTCAGGGACATCGGGCCACCGGGGAGCTGTTTTTT

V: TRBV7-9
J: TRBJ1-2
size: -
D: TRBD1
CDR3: CASSLELRDRYYYGYTF
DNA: TGTGCCAGCAGCTTAGAACTAAGGGACAGATACTACTACGGCTACACCTTC

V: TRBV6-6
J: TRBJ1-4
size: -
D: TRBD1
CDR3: CASNPQGAYEKLFF
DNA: TGTGCCAGCAACCCCCAGGGGGCCTATGAAAAACTGTTTTTT

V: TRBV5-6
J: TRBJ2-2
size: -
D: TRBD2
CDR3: CASSRVAGGAGELFF
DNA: TGTGCCAGCAGCCGCGTGGCGGGGGGGGCCGGGGAGCTGTTTTTT

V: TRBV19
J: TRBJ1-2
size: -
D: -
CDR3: CASSILERKTYGYTF
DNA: TGTGCCAGTAGTATCTTGGAGAGAAAAACCTATGGCTACACCTTC

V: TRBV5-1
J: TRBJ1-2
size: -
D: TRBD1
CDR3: CASSFGQGAGGYTF
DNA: TGCGCCAGCAGCTTCGGACAGGGGGCAGGTGGCTACACCTTC

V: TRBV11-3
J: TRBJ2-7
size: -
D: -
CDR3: CASSLRGSYEQYF
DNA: TGTGCCAGCAGCCTCCGGGGCTCCTACGAGCAGTACTTC

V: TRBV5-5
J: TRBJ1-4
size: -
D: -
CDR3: CASSLVPGVTNEKLFF
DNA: TGTGCCAGCAGCTTGGTTCCGGGAGTAACTAATGAAAAACTGTTTTTT

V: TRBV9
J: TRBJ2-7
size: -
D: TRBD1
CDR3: CASSAWGQGGEQYF
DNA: TGTGCCAGCAGCGCCTGGGGACAGGGAGGCGAGCAGTACTTC

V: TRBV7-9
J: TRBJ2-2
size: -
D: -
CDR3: CASSLREIGELFF
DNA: TGTGCCAGCAGCTTACGGGAAATCGGGGAGCTGTTTTTT

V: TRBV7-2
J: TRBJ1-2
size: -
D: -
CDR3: CASSLGDTVARSNGYTF
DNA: TGTGCCAGCAGCTTAGGGGACACAGTCGCTCGCAGCAATGGCTACACCTTC

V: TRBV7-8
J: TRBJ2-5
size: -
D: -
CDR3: CASSPPRLVARETQYF
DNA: TGTGCCAGCAGCCCTCCGCGACTAGTGGCTCGTGAGACCCAGTACTTC

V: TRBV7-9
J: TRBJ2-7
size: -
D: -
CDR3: CASSPEEGAVPYEQYF
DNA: TGTGCCAGCAGTCCCGAGGAAGGGGCCGTCCCCTACGAGCAGTACTTC

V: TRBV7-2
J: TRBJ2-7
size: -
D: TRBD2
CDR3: CASSQWGLAGEPFQNEQYF
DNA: TGTGCCAGCAGCCAATGGGGACTAGCGGGGGAGCCATTTCAGAACGAGCAGTACTTC

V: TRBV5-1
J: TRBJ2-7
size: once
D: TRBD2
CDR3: CASSPRTSGRVFSEQYF
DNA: TGCGCCAGCAGCCCCCGGACTAGCGGGAGGGTATTCTCCGAGCAGTACTTC

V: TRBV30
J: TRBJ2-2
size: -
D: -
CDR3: CAWRYPGLQNTGELFF
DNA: TGTGCCTGGAGGTACCCGGGACTCCAAAACACCGGGGAGCTGTTTTTT

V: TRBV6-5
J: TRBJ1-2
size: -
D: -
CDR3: CASSYSGGADGYTF
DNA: TGTGCCAGCAGTTACTCGGGTGGGGCTGACGGCTACACCTTC

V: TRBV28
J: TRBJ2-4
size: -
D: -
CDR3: CASSLETVAKNIQYF
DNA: TGTGCCAGCAGTTTGGAGACGGTAGCCAAAAACATTCAGTACTTC

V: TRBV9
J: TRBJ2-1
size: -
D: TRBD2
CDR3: CASSVAGGYYNEQFF
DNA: TGTGCCAGCAGCGTAGCGGGGGGGTACTACAATGAGCAGTTCTTC

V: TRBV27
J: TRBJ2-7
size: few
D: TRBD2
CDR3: CASSSGLQQYF
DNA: TGTGCCAGCAGTTCGGGACTACAGCAGTACTTC

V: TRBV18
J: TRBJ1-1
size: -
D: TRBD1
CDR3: CASSPPGQRLDLRNTEAFF
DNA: TGTGCCAGCTCACCACCGGGACAGAGGCTGGATCTACGGAACACTGAAGCTTTCTTT

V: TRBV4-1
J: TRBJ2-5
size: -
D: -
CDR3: CASSQALADQETQYF
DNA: TGCGCCAGCAGCCAAGCTTTAGCGGACCAAGAGACCCAGTACTTC